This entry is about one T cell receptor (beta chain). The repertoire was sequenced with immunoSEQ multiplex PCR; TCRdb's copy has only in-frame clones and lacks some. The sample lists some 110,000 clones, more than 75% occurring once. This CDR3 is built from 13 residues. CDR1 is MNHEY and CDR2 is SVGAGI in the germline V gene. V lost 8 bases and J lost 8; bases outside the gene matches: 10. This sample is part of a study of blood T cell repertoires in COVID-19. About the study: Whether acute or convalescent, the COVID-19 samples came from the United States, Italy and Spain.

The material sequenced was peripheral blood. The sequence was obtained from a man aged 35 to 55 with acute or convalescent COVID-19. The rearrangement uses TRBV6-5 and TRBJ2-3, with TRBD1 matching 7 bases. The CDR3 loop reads CASQNARQGTQYF. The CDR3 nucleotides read TGTGCCAGCCAAAACGCCAGACAGGGTACGCAGTATTTT.